The 21 T cell receptor gamma chains below all came from one sample that was sequenced in a study of γδ T cells in repeated Plasmodium falciparum infection. Bulk repertoires came from Vgamma9/Vdelta2+ or Vdelta2-negative gammadelta T cells flow-sorted from PBMC. TCRdb re-called the multiplex PCR reads using CATT. The table includes approximately 26,000 gamma-chain clones, under 3% detected once. The specimen was gamma-delta T cells from blood. Receptor source: a pool of human donors (malaria-infected and uninfected, not separated).

Of note for this clone: The TCRdb record carries a much larger clone's protein, which differs from this DNA's translation at residue 6; a read error is the likely cause, and the protein listed here is the DNA translation. The genes are TRGV3 and TRGJ1 or TRGJ2. TCRdb lists no J gene, so it was determined here by aligning the DNA to germline. The germline V gene encodes CDR1 VTNTFY and CDR2 YDVSTARD (reference sequence). This CDR3 is 14 amino acids long. V was pared by 3 bases and J by 6 bases, with 11 bases of the junction left unmatched. The CDR3 DNA sequence: TGTGCCACCTGGGACGGTCCGGGGGGTTATAAGAAACTCTTT. Translating it yields CATWDGPGGYKKLF.

This clone was detected many times. It differs at one base from a far larger clone, so likely a read error. Distinct nucleotide sequences in the sample also encode this CDR3. The V gene is TRGV9, the J gene TRGJ1 or TRGJ2. The germline CDR1 and CDR2 sequences are GITISATS and ISYDGTV (reference sequence). The CDR3 runs to 15 residues. CDR3 in DNA: TGTGCCTTGTGGGAGGGGAACCTACCTTATTATAAGAAGCTCTTT. It translates to CALWEGNLPYYKKLF.

This clone was detected many times. This rearrangement joins TRGV3 to TRGJP2. Germline CDR1 is VTNTFY and CDR2 is YDVSTARD (reference sequence). The CDR3 runs 17 residues. J lost 8 bases, V lost 6 bases, and 21 bases had no gene match. CDR3 nucleotide sequence: TGTGCCACCTGGACATATTCACCTGAATATAGGGATTGGATCAAGACGTTT. As protein: CATWTYSPEYRDWIKTF.

The sample holds many counts of this clone. It differs at one base from a far larger clone, so likely a read error. Other DNA sequences of this sample code for an identical CDR3. V and J are TRGV4 and TRGJP2. The germline V gene has CDR1 EGSTGY and CDR2 YDSYTSSV. Losses at the gene ends were 4 bases for V and 8 bases for J; bases not matched to a gene: 19. The CDR3 totals 17 residues. The CDR3 bases are TGTGCCACCTGGGACGGCCTTGTGGGAGAGGGCGATTGGATCAAGACGTTT. Translating it yields CATWDGLVGEGDWIKTF.

The sample holds many counts of this clone. TCRdb has a much larger clone's protein, which differs at residue 5 from the translation of this DNA, likely because of a read error; what is shown is the protein translated from the DNA. This chain joins TRGV9 and TRGJ1 or TRGJ2. TCRdb offers no J gene call, so here the DNA was matched to germline to obtain one. The CDR3 totals 13 residues. The germline V gene has CDR1 GITISATS and CDR2 ISYDGTV (reference sequence). V lost 5 bases to trimming and J lost 3 bases; unmatched junction nucleotides: 7. CDR3 sequence reads: CALWGPIYYKKLF. CDR3 bases: TGTGCCTTGTGGGGGCCGATTTATTATAAGAAACTCTTT.

This clone was picked up many times. V gene TRGV2 combines with J gene TRGJ1 or TRGJ2. TCRdb lists no J gene, so it was determined here by aligning the DNA to germline. The V gene's germline CDR1 is EGSNGY and CDR2 YDSYNSKV. V lost 0 bases and J lost 11; bases outside the gene matches: 7. This CDR3 spans 12 amino acids. The DNA for the CDR3 is TGTGCCACCTGGGACGGGCCTATGGAGAAACTCTTT. It yields the protein CATWDGPMEKLF.

The sample holds many counts of this clone. This likely reflects a read error, since a far larger clone is one base away. Within the sample, other DNA sequences also encode this same CDR3. This chain links TRGV2 with TRGJP1. The V gene's germline CDR1 is EGSNGY and CDR2 YDSYNSKV. CDR3 length: 14 amino acids. The CDR3: CATWDFTTGWFKIF. The DNA for the CDR3 is TGTGCCACCTGGGACTTTACCACCGGTTGGTTCAAGATATTT.

About this clone itself: This likely stems from a read error, as it lies one base from a far larger clone. The sample contains more than one DNA sequence encoding this CDR3. The V call is TRGV9, the J call TRGJP. As TCRdb names no J gene, one was assigned here on the basis of a DNA match to germline. The CDR3 contains 17 residues. CDR1 GITISATS and CDR2 ISYDGTV come from the germline V gene (reference sequence). The CDR3 here is CALWDHDQELGKKIKVF. The CDR3 DNA follows: TGTGCTTTGTGGGACCATGATCAAGAGTTGGGCAAAAAAATCAAGGTATTT.

This clone was counted many times. The V and J genes are TRGV8 and TRGJ1 or TRGJ2. This CDR3 region has 11 residues. Germline assignment: CDR1 VENAVY and CDR2 YDSYNSRV. Unmatched junction bases numbered 5, after V lost 2 bases and J lost 10 bases. The CDR3: CATWDTRKKLF. The CDR3, as DNA: TGTGCCACCTGGGATACGAGGAAGAAACTCTTT.

This clone was seen repeatedly, ten times or more. For this DNA, TCRdb reports the protein of a much larger clone, which diverges at residue 7, most likely from a read error; the protein presented here is translated directly from the DNA. V gene TRGV9 combines with J gene TRGJ1 or TRGJ2. Germline V gene sequence: CDR1 GITISATS, CDR2 ISYDGTV (reference sequence). This CDR3 is built from 15 residues. V dropped 2 bases and J dropped 1; count of bases not matched to a gene: 8. The CDR3 region is CALWEACRNYYKKLF. The DNA of the CDR3 is TGTGCCTTGTGGGAGGCGTGCCGAAATTATTATAAGAAACTCTTT.

This clone has just a few counts. One base separates it from a far larger clone, so it is likely a read error. Other DNA sequences in the same sample also yield this CDR3. The V gene is TRGV9; the J gene was not called. Germline CDR1 is GITISATS and CDR2 is ISYDGTV (reference sequence). The CDR3 contains 14 residues. This chain's CDR3 is CALWEGRNYYKKLF. The CDR3, as DNA: TGTGCCTTGTGGGAGGGCCGAAATTATTATAAGAAGCTCTTT.

This clone was observed many times. The protein TCRdb lists belongs to a much larger clone and differs from this DNA's translation at residue 6, which points to a read error; the protein shown is made from the DNA. The chain links TRGV2 to TRGJ1 or TRGJ2. The J gene, left out of TCRdb, was set here by checking the DNA against germline. The CDR3 contains 14 residues. With 1 base clipped from V and 4 bases from J, the junction kept 7 bases outside the gene matches. Per germline, CDR1 EGSNGY and CDR2 YDSYNSKV. CDR3 coding DNA: TGTGCCACCTGGGACGGCCAGCCGTATTATAAGAAACTCTTT. It encodes CATWDGQPYYKKLF.

This clone occurred a few times. A read error likely explains why the TCRdb protein, taken from a much larger clone, differs from this DNA's translation at residue 12; the protein shown is translated from the DNA. The V gene is TRGV4; the J gene was not called. The CDR3 spans 14 residues. Germline V gene lookup returns CDR1 EGSTGY and CDR2 YDSYTSSV. CDR3 residues: CATWDVEVGRRRLF. The CDR3 DNA reads as TGTGCCACCTGGGATGTGGAAGTCGGTAGGCGGAGACTCTTT.

This clone was observed at least ten times. The TCRdb protein, from a much larger clone, departs from this DNA's translation at residue 5, likely by read error; the protein shown derives from the DNA. The gene calls are TRGV9 and TRGJP. The J gene, left out of TCRdb, was set here by checking the DNA against germline. The germline CDR1 and CDR2 sequences are GITISATS and ISYDGTV (reference sequence). The CDR3 length is 15 residues. After removal of 6 bases from V and 6 bases from J, the junction contained 5 bases not matched to a gene. The CDR3 DNA is TGTGCCTTGTGGATATTAGAGTTGGGCAAAAAAATCAAGGTATTT. Its protein product is CALWILELGKKIKVF.

Many counts were recorded for this clone. The CDR3 sequence: CATWDGHRPPLYYKKLF. In DNA, the CDR3 is TGTGCCACCTGGGACGGGCATCGGCCCCCACTTTATTATAAGAAACTCTTT. J is TRGJ1 or TRGJ2 and V is TRGV2. Assignment of the J gene here rests on matching the DNA to germline, because TCRdb gives none. The germline CDR1 and CDR2 sequences are EGSNGY and YDSYNSKV. The CDR3 contains 17 residues. With V trimmed by 0 bases and J by 3 bases, 14 bases remained unmatched.

This clone has ten or more counts. A far more abundant clone sits one base away, making this likely a read error. Other DNA sequences of this sample code for an identical CDR3. V usage is TRGV9 and J usage is TRGJ1 or TRGJ2. The J gene, left out of TCRdb, was set here by checking the DNA against germline. Germline CDR1 and CDR2: GITISATS and ISYDGTV (reference sequence). The CDR3 runs to 12 residues. CDR3 region: CALWEGDYKKLF. The CDR3 DNA sequence: TGTGCCCTGTGGGAAGGGGACTATAAGAAACTCTTT.

This clone was seen repeatedly, ten times or more. TCRdb lists the protein of a much larger clone for this DNA, which differs at residue 6, so this is likely a read error; the protein given here is translated from the DNA itself. The sample has other DNA sequences that encode this CDR3 too. This chain connects TRGV9 to TRGJ1 or TRGJ2. As TCRdb names no J gene, one was assigned here on the basis of a DNA match to germline. This CDR3 has 13 amino acids. Germline lookup yields CDR1 GITISATS and CDR2 ISYDGTV (reference sequence). V trimming: 2 bases; J trimming: 6 bases; junction bases outside the gene matches: 7. The CDR3 reads CALWEAQGYKKLF. The CDR3 DNA reads TGTGCCTTGTGGGAGGCGCAAGGTTATAAGAAACTCTTT.

This clone was seen more than once but under ten times. TCRdb has a much larger clone's protein, which differs at residue 7 from the translation of this DNA, likely because of a read error; what is shown is the protein translated from the DNA. The chain couples TRGV9 to TRGJ1 or TRGJ2. Since TCRdb gives no J gene, matching the DNA to germline was used here to assign it. The CDR3 has 13 amino acids. Germline V gene lookup returns CDR1 GITISATS and CDR2 ISYDGTV (reference sequence). J lost 11 bases, V lost 0 bases, and 10 bases had no gene match. Here the CDR3 DNA reads TGTGCCTTGTGGGAGGTGATAGGAAGGGAGAAACTCTTT. Translation gives CALWEVIGREKLF.

As concerns this clone: It is likely a read error: a sequence one base away is far more abundant. This sample includes further DNA sequences coding for the same CDR3. The rearrangement uses TRGV9 and TRGJ1 or TRGJ2. Here the J gene was assigned by germline matching of the DNA, as TCRdb has none. Looked up from germline, CDR1 is GITISATS and CDR2 is ISYDGTV (reference sequence). CDR3 length: 15 residues. CDR3 loop: CALLPPKFIYYKKLF. The CDR3, as DNA: TGCGCCTTGCTTCCCCCCAAATTTATTTACTATAAGAAACTCTTT.

Note on this clone: The protein recorded in TCRdb matches a much larger clone and deviates from this DNA's translation at residue 7, suggesting a read error; the protein here is obtained by translating the DNA. V and J are TRGV8 and TRGJP2. The J gene was not available in TCRdb and was assigned here by matching the DNA to germline segments. J gave up 8 bases and V 0 bases, and 3 bases lay outside the gene matches. Per the germline V gene, CDR1 is VENAVY and CDR2 is YDSYNSRV. This CDR3 is 13 amino acids long. The CDR3 sequence: CATWDREDWIKTF. The CDR3 coding sequence is TGTGCCACCTGGGATAGGGAAGATTGGATCAAGACGTTT.

This clone showed up many times. TCRdb attributes to this sequence the protein of a much larger clone, which differs from the DNA translation at residue 2; a read error is likely, and the protein displayed is translated from the DNA. This rearrangement joins TRGV9 to TRGJ1 or TRGJ2. The J gene is absent in TCRdb and was assigned here via DNA matching to germline. The length of the CDR3 is 14 residues. Germline CDR1 reads GITISATS; CDR2 reads ISYDGTV (reference sequence). The CDR3 here is CTLWEVLPNYKKLF. For the CDR3, the DNA is TGTACCTTGTGGGAGGTGCTACCGAATTATAAGAAACTCTTT.